This passage covers 9 T cell receptor beta chains from one sample sequenced in a study of cytomegalovirus exposure and HLA in healthy donors. In the PCR, 60 Vbeta and 13 Jbeta primers were used. The method was immunoSEQ multiplex PCR; TCRdb's version includes in-frame clones alone and lacks a portion of them. The sample includes 110,000 to 150,000 clones, 60% to 75% of them seen just once. The sequenced sample was PBMCs. These receptor sequences come from a man aged 25 to 45 in good health and CMV-seronegative.

The V and J genes are TRBV30 and TRBJ1-2; D not certain. CDR3 length: 13 residues. Per the germline V gene, CDR1 is GTSNPN and CDR2 is SVGIG (reference sequence). Trimming stripped 1 base from V and 8 bases from J, with 14 bases between. The CDR3 spells CAWSDSWAGGYTF. The CDR3, as DNA: TGTGCCTGGAGTGACTCCTGGGCGGGGGGCTACACCTTC.

The chain couples TRBV6-1 to TRBJ2-4, with D maybe TRBD2 (6 bases). The CDR3 totals 13 residues. The germline gives CDR1 MNHNS, CDR2 SASEGT. Trimming pared 3 bases from V and 9 bases from J, leaving 12 bases between. This chain's CDR3 is CASSETGTGIQYF. DNA for the CDR3: TGTGCCAGCAGTGAGACCGGGACTGGCATTCAGTACTTC.

This chain uses TRBV4-2 with TRBJ2-3; TRBD1 matches 12 bases. J gave up 4 bases and V 3 bases, and 8 bases lay outside the gene matches. The germline CDR1 and CDR2 sequences are LGHNA and YNFKEQ. This CDR3 comprises 17 residues. The chain's CDR3 is CASSHTAGTGGADTQYF. In DNA, the CDR3 is TGTGCCAGCAGCCATACTGCCGGGACAGGGGGCGCAGATACGCAGTATTTT.

There are a few counts of this clone. The chain carries TRBV11-2 and TRBJ2-5; D perhaps matches TRBD1 (6 bases). The CDR3 has 14 amino acids. V lost 5 bases to trimming and J lost 5 bases, with 15 bases between them. Germline V gene data show CDR1 as SGHAT and CDR2 as FQNNGV. The CDR3 coding sequence is TGTGCCAGCAGCGCTGAACAGGGTGCGGAGACCCAGTACTTC. Amino acid sequence: CASSAEQGAETQYF.

The genes are TRBV29-1 and TRBJ1-1; D is unclear. The CDR3 loop spans 13 amino acids. Germline CDR1 is SQVTM and CDR2 is ANQGSEA. Trimming stripped 3 bases from V and 4 bases from J, with 12 bases between. This chain's CDR3 is CSVDRQGTTEAFF. The CDR3 DNA reads as TGCAGCGTTGATCGACAAGGCACCACTGAAGCTTTCTTT.

This chain uses TRBV5-1 with TRBJ1-5; possibly TRBD1 for D (6 bases). V gave up 4 bases and J gave up 0 bases, with 11 bases separating them. Looked up from germline, CDR1 is SGHRS and CDR2 is YFSETQ. This CDR3 contains 15 residues. CDR3 bases: TGCGCCAGCAGCAGGCCGACAGGTAGCAATCAGCCCCAGCATTTT. This gives the protein CASSRPTGSNQPQHF.

The chain uses TRBV6-5 and TRBJ1-1; the D is unclear. The CDR3 is 13 amino acids. The germline gives CDR1 MNHEY, CDR2 SVGAGI. The ends were cut back, 7 bases at V and 8 bases at J, with 17 bases in the middle. CDR3 bases: TGTGCCAGCAAGGCTTACCCGGCGGGGGAAGCTTTCTTT. Protein sequence: CASKAYPAGEAFF.

This rearrangement joins TRBV4-1 to TRBJ2-1; 7 bases line up with TRBD1. CDR3 size: 16 residues. Germline assignment: CDR1 MGHRA and CDR2 YSYEKL. V was clipped by 3 bases and J by 3 bases; unmatched bases: 8. The CDR3 loop reads CASSQGQTGLYNEQFF. The CDR3 DNA follows: TGCGCCAGCAGCCAGGGACAGACAGGGCTCTACAATGAGCAGTTCTTC.

V gene TRBV5-6 combines with J gene TRBJ2-5, with a tentative D call TRBD1 (6 bases). The CDR3 has 17 amino acids. Trimming took off 4 bases at V and 5 bases at J, with 24 bases between the two ends. From germline, CDR1 is SGHDT and CDR2 YYEEEE. CDR3 DNA sequence: TGTGCCAGCAGCCAGACAGGTCTGGCTTACGTACGGGAGACCCAGTACTTC. This translates into CASSQTGLAYVRETQYF.